This TCR beta chain was recovered during a study of T cells in Graves' hyperthyroidism and ophthalmopathy (dated by TCRdb to about 2019). Background for the entire study: Peripheral blood was collected at initial diagnosis, before any treatment. TCR V-J signatures able to tell the groups apart were searched for in a discovery cohort of some 97 patients, of whom roughly 42 had Graves' ophthalmopathy and about 55 had stable Graves' hyperthyroidism. Whether ophthalmopathy could be predicted prospectively was tested in an independent validation cohort made up of roughly 19 hyperthyroidism patients plus 17 patients who later progressed to ophthalmopathy. The approximately 100 discovery patients were divided at random into training and test sets in a 7:3 ratio. In addition, the study compared T-cell repertoires in thyroid tissue and in blood from over 5 Graves' hyperthyroidism patients. After blood sampling, hyperthyroidism patients were treated with methimazole at a starting dose of 30 mg daily, and ophthalmopathy patients were treated with high-dose intravenous methylprednisolone. The paper describes TCR Vbeta CDR3 sequencing of 135 peripheral blood samples, made up of fewer than 50 ophthalmopathy patients, roughly 80 hyperthyroidism patients and about 17 progressor patients.

Notes on this clonotype: The antigen this receptor binds is unknown. No base-level quality is on record; no much larger clone is a single base apart.

Trimming costs V 6 bases and J 2 bases, and their ends lie 19 bases apart. From the cysteine through the phenylalanine, the CDR3 covers 15 amino acids. The retained sequence is limited to the CDR3, 45 bases, with the frame set at the first base. Reading the germline V gene gives CDR1 SQVTM and CDR2 ANQGSEA. In the ophthalmopathy patients, disease was moderately to severely active, with a Clinical Activity Score of 3 or more, a NOSPECS grade of 4 or more, and a duration of less than 3 months. Exclusion was applied to patients with uncontrolled infections, other autoimmune diseases, pregnancy or lactation. Diagnoses were established on the basis of clinical symptoms, serum thyroxine and TRAb, thyroid ultrasound, and orbital computed tomography. PBMCs were isolated from about 10 ml of fresh peripheral blood by Ficoll-Paque density gradient centrifugation. Trizol reagent was used to extract total RNA, and RNA quality was then checked on an Agilent 2100 Bioanalyzer.

Amplification of TCR beta CDR3 regions was carried out from RNA transcripts. For the first round of RT-PCR on the TCR CDR3, the HTBI primer set was used together with the Qiagen OneStep RT-PCR kit. Libraries were constructed in a second round of multiplex PCR, after which size selection and purification were performed. Paired-end sequencing of the libraries was performed with 100 bp reads on an Illumina HiSeq2000. Concerning the study's data processing: SOAPnuke was used to process the raw data, throwing out any read that contained adapters or uncalled bases, had a mean Phred below 15, or lacked an exact constant-primer or identifier match. COPE v1.2.5 was used to merge the high-quality paired reads, and each unique nucleotide sequence was defined as a clonotype. MiTCR v1.1 was used to align the clonotypes against IMGT TRBV, TRBD and TRBJ reference segments. The analysis was restricted to V-J combinations with a frequency above 0.0001, which together covered roughly 99% of the repertoires. A TCS score was defined as the ratio of F50 (clonal expansion) to E x V (chaos), with BLOSUM62-based TCRdist applied between CDR3 peptides within each V-J. Welch's t-statistics and random forest reduced around 510 V-J features to 13, which were used in a naive Bayes classifier (R e1071). TCRdb applied fastp at Q25 and MiXCR to the public reads, then kept only in-frame beta chains. Merged by CDR3 protein, the rows form single entries marked with the most common genes and DNA. TCRdb assigned the V and J calls; the authors' analysis was not used. In all, the sample holds a few hundred thousand distinct CDR3 sequences, and around a sixth of those were seen once. 35% to 50% of the sample belongs to the ten largest clones.

Overall study results and their limits: In cross-validation, a model built on a 13 V-J signature told ophthalmopathy apart from stable hyperthyroidism with over 85% sensitivity and roughly 82% specificity, and in testing the same model reached 80%/75%. No statistical method was used to set the sample size in advance, and investigators knew the group allocation. In validation, the model predicted progression to ophthalmopathy with over 65% sensitivity and about 72% specificity, a median of 6.5 months before onset. Blood samples also contained most of the expanded thyroid clonotypes (frequency above 0.001), which suggests that blood repertoires may reflect thyroid immune responses.

The material sequenced was blood. The sequence came from a young man with Graves' ophthalmopathy. The rearranged segments are TRBV29-1 and TRBJ1-2; TRBD1 is perhaps the D gene, given 5 matching bases. Here is the DNA: TGCAGCGTCTATGGGTTGGGGGGAAGGAACTATGGCTACACCTTC. The translation is CSVYGLGGRNYGYTF.